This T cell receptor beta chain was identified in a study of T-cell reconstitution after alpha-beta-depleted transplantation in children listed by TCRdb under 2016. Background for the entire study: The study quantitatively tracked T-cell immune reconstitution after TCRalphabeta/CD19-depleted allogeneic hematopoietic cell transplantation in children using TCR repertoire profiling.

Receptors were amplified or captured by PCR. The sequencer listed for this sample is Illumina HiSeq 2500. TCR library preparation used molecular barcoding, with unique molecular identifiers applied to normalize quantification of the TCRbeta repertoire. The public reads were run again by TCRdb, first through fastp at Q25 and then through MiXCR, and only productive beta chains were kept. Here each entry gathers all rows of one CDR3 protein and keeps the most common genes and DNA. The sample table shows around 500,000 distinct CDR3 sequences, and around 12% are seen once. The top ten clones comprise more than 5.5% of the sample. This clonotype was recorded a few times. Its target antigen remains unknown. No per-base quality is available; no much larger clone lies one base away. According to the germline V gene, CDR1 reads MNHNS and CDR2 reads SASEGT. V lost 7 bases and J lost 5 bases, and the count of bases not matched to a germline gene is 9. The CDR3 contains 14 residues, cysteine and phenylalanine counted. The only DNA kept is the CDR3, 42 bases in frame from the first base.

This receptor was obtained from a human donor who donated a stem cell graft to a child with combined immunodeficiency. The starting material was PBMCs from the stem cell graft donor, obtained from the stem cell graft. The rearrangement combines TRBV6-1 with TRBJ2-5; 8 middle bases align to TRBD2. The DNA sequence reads TGTGCCAGCATGGGGCGGGAGGTGGGTGAGACCCAGTACTTC. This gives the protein CASMGREVGETQYF.